This passage covers 16 T cell receptor beta chains from one sample sequenced in a study of long-term antiretroviral therapy in people with HIV. The immunoSEQ assay was v3.0, run at survey level. Using immunoSEQ multiplex PCR, the repertoire was profiled, and TCRdb retains in-frame clones only, with some absent. The repertoire holds about 24,000 clones, with approximately 82% as singletons. Sequenced material: unsorted PBMCs, taken 3 years after starting antiretroviral therapy. These receptors all stem from a man aged 50 or older with HIV.

This chain links TRBV5-4 with TRBJ2-2, with D hard to call. Germline lookup yields CDR1 SGHNT and CDR2 YYREEE (reference sequence). The CDR3 runs to 17 residues. With 4 bases removed from V and 3 bases from J, the gap between germline ends came to 19 bases. For the CDR3, the DNA is TGTGCCAGCAGCGGGATTCTCAAGGGAAAGTACACCGGGGAGCTGTTTTTT. This sequence encodes CASSGILKGKYTGELFF.

The rearrangement joins TRBV5-4 to TRBJ2-5; D is undetermined. The V end was cut by 3 bases, the J end by 0 bases, with 6 bases between. Looked up from germline, CDR1 is SGHNT and CDR2 is YYREEE (reference sequence). CDR3 length: 13 amino acids. The CDR3 loop is CASSSPDQETQYF. CDR3 nucleotides: TGTGCCAGCAGCTCCCCGGACCAAGAGACCCAGTACTTC.

CDR3 region: CASSLTPGRYEQYF. The CDR3, as DNA: TGTGCCAGCAGCTTAACCCCAGGGCGCTACGAGCAGTACTTC. The chain joins TRBV7-6 to TRBJ2-7; perhaps TRBD1 as D (5 bases). Germline V lookup: CDR1 SGHVS, CDR2 FNYEAQ. The ends were cut back, 2 bases at V and 3 bases at J, with 11 bases in the middle. The CDR3 has 14 residues.

V and J are TRBV16 and TRBJ2-1; 8 nucleotides match TRBD2. Germline values: CDR1 KGHSY, CDR2 FQNENV. This CDR3 comprises 16 residues. Germline trimming cut 0 bases from V and 8 bases from J; bases unmatched to any gene: 9. The CDR3 spells CASSQSGRGARDEQFF. CDR3 bases: TGTGCCAGCAGCCAATCGGGGCGGGGGGCCAGGGATGAGCAGTTCTTC.

This rearrangement joins TRBV28 to TRBJ2-7; TRBD1 aligns across 11 bases. The V gene end was trimmed by 6 bases and the J gene end by 5 bases; junction bases not matched to a gene: 6. CDR1 is MDHEN, CDR2 SYDVKM, per germline. The CDR3 sequence is 14 residues long. In nucleotides, the CDR3 is TGTGCCAGCAGCCGGGACAGGGGGTATAACGAGCAGTACTTC. Its translation is CASSRDRGYNEQYF.

This chain connects TRBV6-1 to TRBJ2-1, with D possibly being TRBD1 (6 bases). Germline CDR1 is MNHNS and CDR2 is SASEGT. This CDR3 has 13 amino acids. Trimming shortened V by 10 bases and J by 0 bases, and 10 bases separated the two germline ends. The CDR3 region has the DNA TGTGCCACTCAGGACAGCTCCTACAATGAGCAGTTCTTC. The encoded protein is CATQDSSYNEQFF.

The chain uses TRBV7-9 and TRBJ1-1; D gene ambiguous. The CDR3 covers 14 residues. V was trimmed by 5 bases and J by 4 bases, leaving 14 bases between them. Germline V CDR1 and CDR2: SEHNR, FQNEAQ (reference sequence). The CDR3 DNA reads TGTGCCAGCAGCCCTTACCGGGGTGGCACTGAAGCTTTCTTT. Translated, it gives CASSPYRGGTEAFF.

This chain uses TRBV19 with TRBJ2-7, with 13 bases aligning to TRBD2. This CDR3 is 16 amino acids long. The junction had 7 bases not matched to a gene; V was cut back by 4 bases and J by 4 bases. CDR1 is LNHDA, CDR2 SQIVND, per germline (reference sequence). As DNA, the CDR3 is TGTGCCAGTAGTAGGTTGACTAGCGGGAGGACGTACGAGCAGTACTTC. Amino acids: CASSRLTSGRTYEQYF.

This clone appeared a single time. The V gene is TRBV2, the J gene TRBJ1-2; TRBD1 might be the D (5 bases). Per germline, CDR1 SNHLY and CDR2 FYNNEI. V dropped 7 bases and J dropped 0 bases, with 21 bases sitting between them. The CDR3 runs 17 residues. As DNA, the CDR3 is TGTGCCAGCATCCTCGACATGGGGCTACCGGCTAACTATGGCTACACCTTC. It translates to CASILDMGLPANYGYTF.

The CDR3 protein is CASSRTVISNQPQHF. CDR3 bases: TGTGCCAGTAGTAGGACAGTGATTAGCAATCAGCCCCAGCATTTT. The V and J genes are TRBV19 and TRBJ1-5, with D maybe TRBD1 (6 bases). CDR1 and CDR2 (germline): LNHDA, SQIVND (reference sequence). This CDR3 region has 15 residues. V was cut by 4 bases and J by 0 bases, with 10 bases left in between.

This clone was found a few times. This chain links TRBV6-5 with TRBJ1-2; TRBD1 matches at 8 bases. Germline V gene data show CDR1 as MNHEY and CDR2 as SVGAGI. The length of the CDR3 is 15 residues. V gave up 6 bases and J gave up 8 bases; unmatched junction bases: 14. The DNA for the CDR3 is TGTGCCAGCAGGATCAACAGGGGGGCGCCGGAAGGCTACACCTTC. Its translation is CASRINRGAPEGYTF.

The chain recombines TRBV30 with TRBJ1-2, with D perhaps TRBD1 (5 bases). CDR3 length: 12 amino acids. CDR1 and CDR2 from the germline V gene are GTSNPN and SVGIG (reference sequence). V gave up 3 bases and J gave up 2 bases, with 7 bases separating them. The CDR3 DNA reads TGTGCCTGGAGCAACAGGAACTATGGCTACACCTTC. It is translated as CAWSNRNYGYTF.

This chain links TRBV6-1 with TRBJ1-1; D might be TRBD1 (5 bases). V lost 7 bases to trimming and J lost 5 bases, with 14 bases between them. The CDR3 spans 13 residues. Germline V gene sequence: CDR1 MNHNS, CDR2 SASEGT. The CDR3 DNA is TGTGCCAGCAACTATGGGGGAACAACTGAAGCTTTCTTT. Amino acids: CASNYGGTTEAFF.

This clone was recorded once. The chain has TRBV18 and TRBJ1-3; D perhaps matches TRBD1 (5 bases). V lost 0 bases and J lost 0, with 6 bases in between. CDR3 length: 15 residues. Germline V gene data show CDR1 as KGHSH and CDR2 as LQKENI. The CDR3 reads CASSPPGVSGNTIYF. DNA of the CDR3: TGTGCCAGCTCACCACCGGGGGTCTCTGGAAACACCATATATTTT.

The chain couples TRBV19 to TRBJ1-6; D unresolved. CDR3 length: 12 amino acids. Trimming took 5 bases from V and 4 from J, leaving 3 bases between them. Germline CDR1 is LNHDA and CDR2 is SQIVND (reference sequence). The CDR3 sequence: CASSSYNSPLHF. The CDR3 coding sequence is TGTGCCAGTAGTTCTTATAATTCACCCCTCCACTTT.

This rearrangement joins TRBV7-9 to TRBJ2-5; possibly TRBD1 for D (6 bases). V lost 11 bases and J lost 0, with 13 bases in between. Germline-derived CDR1 and CDR2 are SEHNR and FQNEAQ (reference sequence). The CDR3 has 13 residues. The CDR3 DNA follows: TGTGCCTCAACAAGGGGGTACCAAGAGACCCAGTACTTC. Encoded protein: CASTRGYQETQYF.